One sample yielded the 14 T cell receptor beta chains listed below, sequenced in a study of blood T cells in healthy people across ages. PCR was performed a second time for about 6 to 12 cycles using a sample-barcoded 5' primer and a J-beta primer mix. MiXCR was run by TCRdb on the 5' RACE reads, yielding one entry per CDR3 protein. The profile shows around 750,000 distinct CDR3 sequences, about 53% of them singletons. The sequencing input was blood. These receptors were collected from a man older than 75 in good health.

This sequence joins TRBV27 and TRBJ1-4; 8 bases map to TRBD1. Trimming cost V 4 bases and J 8 bases; bases outside gene matches: 9. The length of the CDR3 is 15 residues. Germline CDR1 reads MNHEY; CDR2 reads SMNVEV (reference sequence). The CDR3 reads CASSSGGTLGEKLFF. The CDR3 coding sequence is TGTGCCAGCAGTTCAGGGGGCACCCTAGGAGAAAAACTGTTTTTT.

The chain uses TRBV27 and TRBJ2-7; D is unresolved. Trimming took off 0 bases at V and 0 bases at J, with 18 bases between the two ends. CDR1 MNHEY and CDR2 SMNVEV come from the germline V gene (reference sequence). The CDR3 consists of 18 residues. CDR3 amino acids: CASSLSALHLRNSYEQYF. CDR3 nucleotides: TGTGCCAGCAGTTTATCCGCTCTTCACCTACGGAACTCCTACGAGCAGTACTTC.

The V call is TRBV5-1, the J call TRBJ1-1, with D unclear. V lost 2 bases and J 1 base, leaving 6 bases between the germline ends. The CDR3 has 13 residues. The germline V gene encodes CDR1 SGHRS and CDR2 YFSETQ. In DNA, the CDR3 is TGCGCCAGCAGCTTCCCAGAGAACACTGAAGCTTTCTTT. Amino acids: CASSFPENTEAFF. Filled out from reference TRBV5-1 and TRBJ1-1, the complete variable domain reads KAGVTQTPRYLIKTRGQQVTLSCSPISGHRSVSWYQQTPGQGLQFLFEYFSETQRNKGNFPGRFSGRQFSNSRSEMNVSTLELGDSALYLCASSFPENTEAFFGQGTRLTVV.

This clonotype was seen only a few times. The chain joins TRBV20-1 to TRBJ1-2, with 9 bases lining up with TRBD1. The CDR3 runs 13 residues. Germline V gene data show CDR1 as DFQATT and CDR2 as SNEGSKA (reference sequence). This chain's CDR3 is CTTTGGSDYGYTF. The CDR3 DNA sequence: TGCACCACCACAGGGGGCAGCGACTATGGCTACACCTTC.

The CDR3 bases are TGCGCCAGCAGCCAGTATGGGAGAGCTAGCACAGATACGCAGTATTTT. Its translation is CASSQYGRASTDTQYF. The chain carries TRBV4-3 and TRBJ2-3; the D gene is possibly TRBD2 (5 bases). V lost 3 bases and J 0 bases, leaving 13 bases between the germline ends. CDR1 LGHNA and CDR2 YSLEER come from the germline V gene. CDR3 length: 16 residues.

This clonotype was picked up one time. V gene TRBV2 combines with J gene TRBJ1-2, with 10 bases lining up with TRBD1. Germline CDR1 reads SNHLY; CDR2 reads FYNNEI. V dropped 10 bases and J dropped 8; count of bases not matched to a gene: 7. The CDR3 runs to 12 residues. CDR3 residues: CANNLDRGGYTF. The CDR3, as DNA: TGTGCCAACAATTTGGACAGGGGGGGCTACACCTTC.

The CDR3 region is CASSYVAGGPRETQYF. CDR3 coding DNA: TGTGCCAGCAGTTACGTAGCGGGAGGGCCTCGAGAGACCCAGTACTTC. V is TRBV6-2 or TRBV6-3 and J is TRBJ2-7; 11 positions match TRBD2. The DNA end favors TRBJ2-5, so the J call may be wrong. The CDR3 loop spans 16 amino acids. Germline V gives CDR1 MNHEY, CDR2 SVGEGT.

The V gene is TRBV13, the J gene TRBJ2-1; TRBD2 aligns across 7 bases. CDR3 length: 17 residues. V was pared by 5 bases and J by 3 bases, with 13 bases of the junction left unmatched. Germline loops: CDR1 PRHDT, CDR2 FYEKMQ (reference sequence). CDR3 in amino acids: CASSPSRGTNFYNEQFF. CDR3 coding DNA: TGTGCCAGCAGCCCGTCAAGAGGGACTAATTTCTACAATGAGCAGTTCTTC. The variable domain in full, with the rest retrieved from reference TRBV13 and TRBJ2-1, is AAGVIQSPRHLIKEKRETATLKCYPIPRHDTVYWYQQGPGQDPQFLISFYEKMQSDKGSIPDRFSAQQFSDYHSELNMSSLELGDSALYFCASSPSRGTNFYNEQFFGPGTRLTVL.

The chain is built from TRBV10-2 and TRBJ2-1, with D uncertain. V gave up 6 bases and J gave up 6 bases, with 9 bases separating them. This CDR3 spans 12 amino acids. CDR1 is WSHSY, CDR2 SAAADI, per germline. The CDR3 nucleotides read TGCGCCAGCAGCAGAAGCCCCAATGAGCAGTTCTTC. This sequence encodes CASSRSPNEQFF.

The chain carries TRBV12-3 or TRBV12-4 and TRBJ2-1; TRBD2 matches 10 bases. The CDR3 has 15 residues. After removal of 5 bases from V and 5 bases from J, the junction contained 6 bases not matched to a gene. The CDR3 sequence is CASSPGTSENNEQFF. The CDR3 DNA reads TGTGCCAGCAGTCCCGGGACTAGCGAAAACAATGAGCAGTTCTTC.

The chain carries TRBV24-1 and TRBJ2-5, with 11 nucleotides matching TRBD2. The length of the CDR3 is 14 residues. Looked up from germline, CDR1 is KGHDR and CDR2 is SFDVKD. Unmatched junction bases numbered 6, after V lost 9 bases and J lost 4 bases. The CDR3 is CATSLAGDGETQYF. The CDR3 DNA reads TGTGCCACCTCACTAGCGGGAGACGGAGAGACCCAGTACTTC.

This clonotype has just one count. This chain links TRBV2 with TRBJ1-5; no definite D call. Germline CDR1 and CDR2: SNHLY and FYNNEI. With 4 bases removed from V and 3 bases from J, the gap between germline ends came to 10 bases. CDR3 size: 14 residues. The CDR3 sequence: CASSGRGPNQPQHF. CDR3 in DNA: TGTGCCAGCAGTGGTAGAGGGCCCAATCAGCCCCAGCATTTT.

At least ten counts were recorded for this clonotype. A read error may account for a junction end that differs from germline. The V gene is TRBV5-1, the J gene TRBJ2-5, with no clear D. The CDR3 loop spans 11 amino acids. Germline loops: CDR1 SGHRS, CDR2 YFSETQ. The CDR3 coding sequence is TGTGCCAGCAGTGTCCAAGAGACCCAGTACTTC. Translation: CASSVQETQYF.

The chain links TRBV6-2 or TRBV6-3 to TRBJ2-2; D is possibly TRBD2 (6 bases). The CDR3 covers 16 residues. V was shortened by 7 bases and J by 4 bases, with 19 bases between the two germline ends. CDR1 MNHEY and CDR2 SVGEGT come from the germline V gene. CDR3 sequence reads: CASTLRREFPTGELFF. CDR3 nucleotide sequence: TGTGCCAGCACCCTACGGAGGGAGTTTCCCACCGGGGAGCTGTTTTTT.